The 5 T cell receptor beta chains listed next were all sequenced from one sample in a study of T-cell reconstitution after alpha-beta-depleted transplantation in children. Preparation of the TCRbeta library used unique molecular identifiers. In TCRdb, the PCR reads were re-called with MiXCR into one record per CDR3 protein. Seen here are about 400,000 distinct CDR3 sequences, under 20% observed once, and the top ten hold approximately 29%. The starting material was PBMCs, mostly from graft donor cells, obtained 360 days after TCRalphabeta/CD19-depleted stem cell transplant. The receptors shown here come from a boy younger than two who had a stem cell transplant for Wiskott-Aldrich syndrome, so the T cells may come from the graft donor.

The V and J genes are TRBV5-5 and TRBJ2-7; 7 bases line up with TRBD1. J was trimmed by 2 bases and V by 4 bases; bases with no gene match: 3. The CDR3 is 13 amino acids. CDR1 and CDR2 (germline): SGHKS, YYEKEE (reference sequence). The CDR3, as DNA: TGTGCCAGCAGCAGACAGGGACCCTACGAGCAGTACTTC. Its translation is CASSRQGPYEQYF.

This clonotype was found a few times. The chain employs TRBV7-9 and TRBJ2-2, with D perhaps TRBD1 or TRBD2 (5 bases each). The germline V and J ends were trimmed by 0 bases and 10 bases, with 6 bases remaining between them. The CDR3 spans 12 residues. Germline V lookup: CDR1 SEHNR, CDR2 FQNEAQ (reference sequence). CDR3 in amino acids: CASSLAGTELFF. DNA of the CDR3: TGTGCCAGCAGCTTAGCCGGGACGGAGCTGTTTTTT.

The chain combines TRBV7-8 with TRBJ2-1; TRBD2 matches at 8 bases. V was pared by 5 bases and J by 6 bases, with 12 bases of the junction left unmatched. This CDR3 has 16 amino acids. Looked up from germline, CDR1 is SGHVS and CDR2 is FQNEAQ. The CDR3: CASSKKGTSPLNEQFF. CDR3 in DNA: TGTGCCAGCAGCAAGAAAGGGACTAGTCCCCTCAATGAGCAGTTCTTC.

This clonotype has just a few counts. The chain recombines TRBV10-3 with TRBJ2-5; 7 bases line up with TRBD1. Germline CDR1 is ENHRY and CDR2 is SYGVKD. This CDR3 region has 15 residues. V was pared by 7 bases and J by 2 bases, with 10 bases of the junction left unmatched. The CDR3 is CAIKGRDSGQETQYF. The CDR3 nucleotides are TGTGCCATCAAAGGCCGGGACAGTGGTCAAGAGACCCAGTACTTC.

The chain joins TRBV4-1 to TRBJ1-1; 8 nucleotides match TRBD1. V lost 1 base to trimming and J lost 4 bases; unmatched junction nucleotides: 2. The CDR3 is 14 residues long. Per germline, CDR1 MGHRA and CDR2 YSYEKL. CDR3: CASSQARGLTEAFF. For the CDR3, the DNA is TGCGCCAGCAGCCAAGCCAGGGGGCTCACTGAAGCTTTCTTT.